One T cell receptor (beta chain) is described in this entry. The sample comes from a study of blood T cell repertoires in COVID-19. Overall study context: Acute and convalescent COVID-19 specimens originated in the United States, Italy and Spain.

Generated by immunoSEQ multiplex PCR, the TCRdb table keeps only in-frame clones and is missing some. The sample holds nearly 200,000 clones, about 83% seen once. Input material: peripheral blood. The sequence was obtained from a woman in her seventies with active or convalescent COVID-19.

CDR3 in amino acids: CASSLGTRGYEQYF. The CDR3 nucleotides are TGCGCCAGCAGCTTAGGGACTAGAGGATACGAGCAGTACTTC. The chain joins TRBV5-1 to TRBJ2-7; 8 nucleotides match TRBD2. This CDR3 is 14 amino acids long. Trimming took 2 bases from V and 4 from J; bases not matched to a gene: 5. The germline V gene encodes CDR1 SGHRS and CDR2 YFSETQ.